The rows below give T cell receptor beta chains drawn from one sample of a study of blood T cell repertoires in COVID-19. Generated by immunoSEQ multiplex PCR, the TCRdb table keeps only in-frame clones and is missing some. The table records 200,000 to 300,000 clones, 70% to 90% of them present only once. Sequenced sample: PBMCs or T cells enriched from blood (not recorded which). These receptor sequences come from a woman between 50 and 59 years old with acute COVID-19. The CDR3 runs from the conserved cysteine through the conserved F or W. The order of the fields is V gene, J gene, clone size, D gene, CDR3 protein, CDR3 DNA. The D gene is left open where the match is weak. Some rows mark clone size as missing; the rest say once, few, many or name a class of expanded clone.

V: TRBV23-1
J: TRBJ2-6
size: .
D: .
CDR3: CANQPRGAGMGLSGANVLTF
DNA: TGCGCCAACCAACCTAGAGGAGCAGGGATGGGCCTCTCTGGGGCCAACGTCCTGACTTTC

V: TRBV27
J: TRBJ1-6
size: .
D: TRBD1
CDR3: CASSPWTGTSSPLHF
DNA: TGTGCCAGCAGTCCTTGGACAGGGACGTCCTCACCCCTCCACTTT

V: TRBV4-3
J: TRBJ1-1
size: .
D: .
CDR3: CASSQDKAGLDTEAFF
DNA: TGCGCCAGCAGCCAAGATAAGGCGGGGCTGGACACTGAAGCTTTCTTT

V: TRBV7-2
J: TRBJ1-4
size: .
D: TRBD1
CDR3: CASSSGQGKEKLFF
DNA: TGTGCCAGCAGCTCTGGACAGGGAAAGGAAAAACTGTTTTTT

V: TRBV18
J: TRBJ1-2
size: .
D: .
CDR3: CASSPPAGVGGYTF
DNA: TGTGCCAGCTCACCACCGGCCGGGGTGGGGGGCTACACCTTC

V: TRBV2
J: TRBJ2-2
size: .
D: .
CDR3: CASKMGAQRWSGELFF
DNA: TGTGCCAGCAAGATGGGGGCACAGCGGTGGAGCGGGGAGCTGTTTTTT

V: TRBV10-3
J: TRBJ1-1
size: many
D: TRBD1
CDR3: CAIQQGLEAFF
DNA: TGTGCCATTCAACAGGGGCTTGAAGCTTTCTTT

V: TRBV7-2
J: TRBJ2-7
size: .
D: .
CDR3: CASSPGYEQYF
DNA: TGTGCCAGCAGCCCCGGTTACGAGCAGTACTTC

V: TRBV27
J: TRBJ2-6
size: .
D: .
CDR3: CASSLRGLSGANVLTF
DNA: TGTGCCAGCAGTTTACGAGGGTTATCTGGGGCCAACGTCCTGACTTTC

V: TRBV25-1
J: TRBJ2-3
size: .
D: .
CDR3: CASSEGGARPDTQYF
DNA: TGTGCCAGCAGTGAAGGGGGGGCCAGACCAGATACGCAGTATTTT

V: TRBV7-2
J: TRBJ1-1
size: .
D: TRBD1
CDR3: CASSSGQAGHTEAFF
DNA: TGTGCCAGCAGCTCCGGACAGGCGGGGCACACTGAAGCTTTCTTT

V: TRBV7-2
J: TRBJ1-1
size: .
D: .
CDR3: CASSSDGRTEAFF
DNA: TGTGCCAGCAGCTCGGACGGGAGGACTGAAGCTTTCTTT

V: TRBV5-1
J: TRBJ2-1
size: .
D: TRBD2
CDR3: CASTQTGTSGYNEQFF
DNA: TGCGCCAGCACACAGACCGGGACTAGCGGTTACAATGAGCAGTTCTTC

V: TRBV7-9
J: TRBJ1-5
size: .
D: .
CDR3: CASSAQDQPQHF
DNA: TGTGCCAGCAGCGCACAAGATCAGCCCCAGCATTTT

V: TRBV7-5
J: TRBJ2-1
size: .
D: .
CDR3: CARRIRANNEQFF
DNA: TGTGCCAGAAGGATCAGGGCTAACAATGAGCAGTTCTTC

V: TRBV19
J: TRBJ1-2
size: few
D: TRBD1
CDR3: CASSGPDRGDYGYTF
DNA: TGTGCCAGTAGTGGTCCGGACAGGGGCGACTATGGCTACACCTTC

V: TRBV7-3
J: TRBJ1-1
size: .
D: .
CDR3: CASSLTGNTEAFF
DNA: TGTGCCAGCAGCCTGACAGGGAACACTGAAGCTTTCTTT

V: TRBV19
J: TRBJ2-5
size: .
D: TRBD2
CDR3: CASSFRRGSQVNQETQYF
DNA: TGTGCCAGTAGTTTCCGGCGGGGGAGCCAGGTTAACCAAGAGACCCAGTACTTC

V: TRBV18
J: TRBJ1-2
size: .
D: TRBD1
CDR3: CASSHITPPDRESYGYTF
DNA: TGTGCCAGCTCTCATATAACCCCACCGGACAGGGAAAGCTATGGCTACACCTTC

V: TRBV6-2/TRBV6-3
J: TRBJ1-4
size: .
D: .
CDR3: CASSSGTTDEKLFF
DNA: TGTGCCAGCAGTTCCGGGACAACGGATGAAAAACTGTTTTTT

V: TRBV30
J: TRBJ1-1
size: .
D: .
CDR3: CAWSREGWTEAFF
DNA: TGTGCCTGGAGTAGGGAGGGATGGACTGAAGCTTTCTTT

V: TRBV29-1
J: TRBJ1-1
size: .
D: TRBD1
CDR3: CSVAVTGGLTEAFF
DNA: TGCAGCGTGGCTGTGACAGGGGGATTGACTGAAGCTTTCTTT

V: TRBV3-1/TRBV3-2
J: TRBJ2-2
size: .
D: .
CDR3: CASSVRSGRTGELFF
DNA: TGTGCCAGCAGCGTTAGGTCAGGTCGGACCGGGGAGCTGTTTTTT

V: TRBV18
J: TRBJ1-1
size: .
D: .
CDR3: CASLAASNTEAFF
DNA: TGTGCCAGCCTCGCGGCCAGCAACACTGAAGCTTTCTTT

V: TRBV7-2
J: TRBJ2-7
size: few
D: TRBD1
CDR3: CASSSGTGTYEQYF
DNA: TGTGCCAGCAGTTCCGGGACAGGAACCTACGAGCAGTACTTC

V: TRBV2
J: TRBJ1-6
size: .
D: .
CDR3: CASNRGGVAGSPLHF
DNA: TGTGCCAGCAACCGCGGGGGGGTCGCCGGTTCACCCCTCCACTTT

V: TRBV19
J: TRBJ1-2
size: few
D: .
CDR3: CASSIGGPSNYGYTF
DNA: TGTGCCAGTAGTATCGGGGGGCCATCTAACTATGGCTACACCTTC

V: TRBV19
J: TRBJ2-7
size: .
D: .
CDR3: CASSNRFYEQYF
DNA: TGTGCCAGTAGTAACAGGTTCTACGAGCAGTACTTC

V: TRBV9
J: TRBJ2-1
size: .
D: .
CDR3: CASSVAAGNNEQFF
DNA: TGTGCCAGCAGCGTAGCGGCAGGAAACAATGAGCAGTTCTTC

V: TRBV11-2
J: TRBJ2-6
size: .
D: TRBD2
CDR3: CASSPQRGARTAGANVLTF
DNA: TGTGCCAGCAGCCCTCAGCGGGGGGCTAGAACGGCTGGGGCCAACGTCCTGACTTTC

V: TRBV6-5
J: TRBJ1-2
size: .
D: TRBD1
CDR3: CASSYDTGVYGYTF
DNA: TGTGCCAGCAGTTACGACACAGGGGTTTATGGCTACACCTTC

V: TRBV19
J: TRBJ1-5
size: .
D: .
CDR3: CASSQDSSNQPQHF
DNA: TGTGCCAGTAGCCAAGACAGTAGCAATCAGCCCCAGCATTTT

V: TRBV7-6
J: TRBJ2-1
size: .
D: TRBD2
CDR3: CASSLADGGAVNEQFF
DNA: TGTGCCAGCAGCTTAGCGGACGGGGGGGCCGTCAATGAGCAGTTCTTC

V: TRBV18
J: TRBJ2-5
size: .
D: .
CDR3: CASSPKRQETQYF
DNA: TGTGCCAGCTCACCAAAGCGACAAGAGACCCAGTACTTC

V: TRBV30
J: TRBJ2-1
size: .
D: .
CDR3: CAWTYQSGNEQFF
DNA: TGTGCCTGGACGTACCAGTCGGGCAATGAGCAGTTCTTC

V: TRBV3-1/TRBV3-2
J: TRBJ1-1
size: .
D: .
CDR3: CASSQRRGRSNTEAFF
DNA: TGTGCCAGCAGCCAAAGGCGGGGAAGGTCGAACACTGAAGCTTTCTTT

V: TRBV7-9
J: TRBJ2-2
size: .
D: TRBD2
CDR3: CASSSTGGYAGELFF
DNA: TGTGCCAGCAGCTCGACGGGGGGATACGCCGGGGAGCTGTTTTTT

V: TRBV2
J: TRBJ2-1
size: once
D: .
CDR3: CASSELGYSYNEQFF
DNA: TGTGCCAGCTCCGAATTGGGCTACTCCTACAATGAGCAGTTCTTC

V: TRBV19
J: TRBJ1-1
size: .
D: .
CDR3: CASSMGGARPTEAFF
DNA: TGTGCCAGTAGTATGGGAGGGGCGCGCCCCACTGAAGCTTTCTTT

V: TRBV14
J: TRBJ1-6
size: .
D: .
CDR3: CASSPRTGGEPLHF
DNA: TGTGCCAGCAGCCCCCGGACGGGGGGCGAACCCCTCCACTTT

V: TRBV5-8
J: TRBJ1-6
size: .
D: .
CDR3: CASSLGQGNSPLHF
DNA: TGTGCCAGCAGCCTGGGTCAGGGGAATTCACCCCTCCACTTT

V: TRBV7-2
J: TRBJ2-2
size: .
D: .
CDR3: CASSAQGRTTGELFF
DNA: TGTGCCAGCAGCGCCCAGGGGCGCACCACCGGGGAGCTGTTTTTT

V: TRBV7-3
J: TRBJ1-2
size: .
D: TRBD1
CDR3: CASSPDRGYGYTF
DNA: TGTGCCAGCAGCCCCGACAGGGGATATGGCTACACCTTC

V: TRBV14
J: TRBJ1-5
size: .
D: .
CDR3: CASSQAGYRQPQHF
DNA: TGTGCCAGCAGCCAAGCCGGTTACCGTCAGCCCCAGCATTTT

V: TRBV4-3
J: TRBJ1-1
size: .
D: .
CDR3: CASSQEQYTEAFF
DNA: TGCGCCAGCAGCCAAGAACAGTACACTGAAGCTTTCTTT

V: TRBV7-2
J: TRBJ1-1
size: .
D: .
CDR3: CASSGTGLVSAFF
DNA: TGTGCCAGCAGCGGAACAGGGTTAGTGTCAGCTTTCTTT